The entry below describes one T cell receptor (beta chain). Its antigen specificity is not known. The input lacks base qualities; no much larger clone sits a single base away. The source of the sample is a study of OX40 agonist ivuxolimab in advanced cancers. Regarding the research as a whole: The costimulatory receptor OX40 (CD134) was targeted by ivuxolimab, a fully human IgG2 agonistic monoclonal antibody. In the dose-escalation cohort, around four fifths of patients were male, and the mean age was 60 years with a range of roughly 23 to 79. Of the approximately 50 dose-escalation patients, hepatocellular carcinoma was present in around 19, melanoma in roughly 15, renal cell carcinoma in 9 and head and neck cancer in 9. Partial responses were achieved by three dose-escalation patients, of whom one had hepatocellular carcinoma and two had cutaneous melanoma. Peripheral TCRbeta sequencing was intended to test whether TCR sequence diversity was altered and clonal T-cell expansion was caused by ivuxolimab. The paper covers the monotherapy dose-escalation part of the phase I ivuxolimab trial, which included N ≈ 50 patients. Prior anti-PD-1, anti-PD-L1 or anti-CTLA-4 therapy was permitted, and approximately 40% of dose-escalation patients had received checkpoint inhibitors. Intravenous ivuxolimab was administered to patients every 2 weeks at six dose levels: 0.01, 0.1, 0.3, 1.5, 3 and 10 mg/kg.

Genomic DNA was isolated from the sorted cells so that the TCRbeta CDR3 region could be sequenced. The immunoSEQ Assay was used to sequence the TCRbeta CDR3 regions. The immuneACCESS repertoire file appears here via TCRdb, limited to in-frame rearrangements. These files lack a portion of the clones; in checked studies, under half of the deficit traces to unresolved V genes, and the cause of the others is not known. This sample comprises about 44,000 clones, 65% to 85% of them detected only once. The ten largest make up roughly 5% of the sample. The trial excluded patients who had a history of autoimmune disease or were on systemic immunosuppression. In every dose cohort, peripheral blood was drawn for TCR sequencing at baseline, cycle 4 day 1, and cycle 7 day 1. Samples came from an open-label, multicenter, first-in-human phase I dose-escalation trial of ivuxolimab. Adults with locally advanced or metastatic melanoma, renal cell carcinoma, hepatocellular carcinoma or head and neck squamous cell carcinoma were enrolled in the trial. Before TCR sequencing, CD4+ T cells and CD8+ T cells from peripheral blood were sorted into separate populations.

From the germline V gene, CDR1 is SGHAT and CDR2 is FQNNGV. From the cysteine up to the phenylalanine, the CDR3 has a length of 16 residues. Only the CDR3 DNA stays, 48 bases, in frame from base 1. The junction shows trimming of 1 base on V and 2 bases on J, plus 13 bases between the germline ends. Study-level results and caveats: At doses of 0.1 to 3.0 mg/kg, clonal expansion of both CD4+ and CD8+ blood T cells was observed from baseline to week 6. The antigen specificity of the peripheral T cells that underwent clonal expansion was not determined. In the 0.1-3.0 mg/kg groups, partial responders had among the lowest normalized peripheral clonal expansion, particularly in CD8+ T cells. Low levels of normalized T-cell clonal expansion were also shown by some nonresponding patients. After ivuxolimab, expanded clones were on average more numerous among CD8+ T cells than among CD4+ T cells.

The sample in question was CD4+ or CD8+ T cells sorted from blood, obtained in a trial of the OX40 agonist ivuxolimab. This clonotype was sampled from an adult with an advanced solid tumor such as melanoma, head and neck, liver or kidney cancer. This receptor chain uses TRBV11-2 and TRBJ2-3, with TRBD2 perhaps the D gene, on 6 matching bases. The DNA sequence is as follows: TGTGCCAGCAGCTTAGCTGATGGACTATCCACAGATACGCAGTATTTT. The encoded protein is CASSLADGLSTDTQYF.